This T cell receptor (beta chain) is drawn from a study of blood T cell repertoires in COVID-19. Assay used: immunoSEQ multiplex PCR; TCRdb lists only in-frame clones, some missing. The repertoire includes about 30,000 clones, roughly 85% of them detected once, and under 7.5% sits in the top ten. Material for sequencing was peripheral blood. The clonotype originates from a man aged 55 to 70 with active COVID-19.

Written as DNA, the CDR3 is TGTGCCAGCAGTGAAAGACTGCCGGGACAGGGGACCTACGAGCAGTACTTC. Translation: CASSERLPGQGTYEQYF. The gene calls are TRBV2 and TRBJ2-7, with 10 bases fitting TRBD1. The trim removed 2 bases at V and 2 bases at J, leaving 9 bases unmatched. This CDR3 is built from 17 residues. Germline lookup yields CDR1 SNHLY and CDR2 FYNNEI.